This TCR beta chain was obtained from a study of blood T cell repertoires in COVID-19. Per the original data handling: Using reference gene primer amplification, nucleated cell counts were estimated. Clones were read by immunoSEQ multiplex PCR, and TCRdb kept only the in-frame ones, dropping some. The V and J calls and clone size were taken over from that table, and D and trimming were inferred from the DNA. The sample includes 150,000 to 200,000 clones, around nine tenths of them seen just once. V gave up 6 bases and J gave up 3 bases; unmatched junction bases: 18. Germline assignment: CDR1 MDHEN and CDR2 SYDVKM. The CDR3 spans 18 residues.

The source is a man between 18 and 35 years old with active or convalescent COVID-19. The V and J genes are TRBV28 and TRBJ1-2, with 8 bases lining up with TRBD1. Sequenced sample: peripheral blood. CDR3: CASSPTPHRQGFYYGYTF. CDR3 in DNA: TGTGCCAGCAGCCCCACCCCCCACCGACAGGGGTTCTACTATGGCTACACCTTC.